This TCR beta chain is from a study of T cell responses to AZD1222 COVID-19 vaccine. TCRdb's copy holds only in-frame clones and misses some; the assay was immunoSEQ multiplex PCR. This sample has about 110,000 clones, with over 90% found just once. The germline V gene encodes CDR1 SGHTA and CDR2 FQGNSA. Trimming removed 1 base at V and 1 base at J, with 8 bases between. The CDR3 is 14 amino acids. The V gene is TRBV7-2, the J gene TRBJ2-7; unclear D gene. The sequence was obtained from an adult who received the AZD1222 COVID-19 vaccine. The sample was peripheral blood, taken 28 days after the second AZD1222 dose. The CDR3: CASSLESSSYEQYF. Written as DNA, the CDR3 is TGTGCCAGCAGCTTAGAGTCCAGTTCCTACGAGCAGTACTTC.